This T cell receptor (beta chain) was captured in a study of blood T cell repertoires in COVID-19. About the research overall: The analysed material was cDNA or gDNA that came from T cells, B-cell-depleted T cells, or PBMCs.

Germline CDR1 and CDR2: SGHRS and YFSETQ. Trimming took off 2 bases at V and 3 bases at J, with 9 bases between the two ends. The CDR3 has 14 amino acids. Residents of 24 US areas, aged about 18 to 100 years, made up the participants. Assignments of participants to cohorts depended upon their own reported clinical history. The study counted Cohort 3 donors as recovered given two negative PCRs, clearance, or symptom resolution. Using immunoSEQ multiplex PCR, the repertoire was profiled, and TCRdb retains in-frame clones only, with some absent. Here the sample spans approximately 230,000 clones, around 88% being singletons.

Sequenced sample: PBMCs or T cells enriched from blood (not recorded which). The TCR was taken from a woman aged 25 to 39 who had recovered from COVID-19. The rearrangement uses TRBV5-1 and TRBJ2-1, with D perhaps matching TRBD1 (6 bases). In DNA, the CDR3 is TGCGCCAGCAGCTTCCGGGACAACTACAATGAGCAGTTCTTC. The encoded protein is CASSFRDNYNEQFF. The full variable domain, completed using reference TRBV5-1 and TRBJ2-1, is KAGVTQTPRYLIKTRGQQVTLSCSPISGHRSVSWYQQTPGQGLQFLFEYFSETQRNKGNFPGRFSGRQFSNSRSEMNVSTLELGDSALYLCASSFRDNYNEQFFGPGTRLTVL.